This entry is about one TCR beta chain. Its target is unknown. CDR1 and CDR2 from the germline V gene are MDHEN and SYDVKM. Trimming removed 7 bases at V and 1 base at J, with 14 bases between. The CDR3 is 15 amino acids. Clones were read by immunoSEQ multiplex PCR, and TCRdb kept only the in-frame ones, dropping some. The table lists around 120,000 clones, more than 70% of them singletons. This sample is drawn from a study of T cell responses to AZD1222 COVID-19 vaccine. Study-wide points: The sample set comprised mostly white British donors with more females, and clonal diversity was possibly underestimated.

The sequenced sample was peripheral blood, obtained 28 days after the second AZD1222 dose. This TCR was sampled from an adult who received the AZD1222 COVID-19 vaccine. This sequence joins TRBV28 and TRBJ1-5; possible D gene TRBD1, 5 bases. DNA for the CDR3: TGTGCCAGCACCCCCGGTGGGGCAAGCAATCAGCCCCAGCATTTT. It translates to CASTPGGASNQPQHF.